A selection of T cell receptor beta chains follows, all from one sample in a study of T cells in localized non-small cell lung cancer. The protocol was immunoSEQ multiplex PCR, while the TCRdb copy is restricted to in-frame clones and leaves out a portion. Here the sample spans tens of thousands of clones, almost 85% being singletons. The sample in question was peripheral blood, obtained before any cancer treatment. The receptor set was obtained from a man aged 35-69 years with stage I lung adenocarcinoma. Each CDR3 is given with its conserved first and last residue. The D gene is left open where the match is weak. Expanded clones get a size class; other rows say once, few or many, or leave the size out.

TRBV10-1	-	-	TRBJ1-6	CASKNLSPLHF	TGCGCCAGCAAGAACCTTTCACCCCTCCACTTT
TRBV20-1	-	once	TRBJ2-1	CSASSGSEQFF	TGCAGTGCTAGCTCCGGAAGCGAGCAGTTCTTC
TRBV4-3	-	-	TRBJ2-2	CASSQDINTGELFF	TGCGCCAGCAGCCAAGACATTAACACCGGGGAGCTGTTTTTT
TRBV6-6	-	-	TRBJ1-2	CASSYPEAGGAGGYTF	TGTGCCAGCAGTTACCCCGAGGCGGGGGGCGCGGGTGGCTACACCTTC
TRBV7-9	TRBD2	-	TRBJ2-1	CASSLMRREGLYNEQFF	TGTGCCAGCAGCTTAATGAGGCGGGAGGGCCTTTACAATGAGCAGTTCTTC
TRBV7-8	-	-	TRBJ2-7	CASSLAAGGDYEQYF	TGTGCCAGCAGCTTAGCCGCAGGGGGGGACTACGAGCAGTACTTC
TRBV10-3	-	-	TRBJ2-1	CAINRAGGNNEQFF	TGTGCCATCAACCGGGCCGGGGGAAACAATGAGCAGTTCTTC
TRBV7-2	TRBD1	-	TRBJ1-4	CASSLWTGLEEKLFF	TGTGCCAGCAGCTTATGGACAGGGTTGGAGGAAAAACTGTTTTTT
TRBV19	-	few	TRBJ1-1	CASSPTGTRNTEAFF	TGTGCCAGTAGTCCCACCGGGACACGTAACACTGAAGCTTTCTTT
TRBV5-1	-	few	TRBJ2-5	CASSLGGAGQETQYF	TGCGCCAGCAGCTTGGGGGGCGCAGGTCAAGAGACCCAGTACTTC
TRBV5-1	TRBD1	-	TRBJ2-1	CASSLFQGSGTGLGQFF	TGCGCCAGCAGCTTATTCCAGGGCTCGGGGACAGGGCTCGGGCAGTTCTTC
TRBV5-4	TRBD1	-	TRBJ2-1	CASSLVGRGQGPYNEQFF	TGTGCCAGCAGCTTGGTGGGCCGGGGACAGGGGCCCTACAATGAGCAGTTCTTC
TRBV6-1	TRBD1	-	TRBJ1-4	CASSGQGAVYEKLFF	TGTGCCAGCAGTGGGCAGGGGGCTGTGTATGAAAAACTGTTTTTT
TRBV27	-	-	TRBJ1-2	CASSFGALDYGYTF	TGTGCCAGCAGTTTTGGGGCCTTGGACTATGGCTACACCTTC
TRBV9	TRBD2	once	TRBJ2-5	CASSPRGGYQETQYF	TGTGCCAGCAGCCCAAGGGGAGGGTACCAAGAGACCCAGTACTTC
TRBV4-3	-	-	TRBJ1-2	CASSQSIYRLRGGYTF	TGCGCCAGCAGCCAAAGCATCTACAGGTTACGCGGGGGCTACACCTTC
TRBV6-1	-	-	TRBJ2-5	CASSDQGGETQYF	TGTGCCAGCAGTGATCAAGGGGGAGAGACCCAGTACTTC
TRBV7-3	-	-	TRBJ2-2	CASSSALGGELFF	TGTGCCAGCAGCTCTGCCTTGGGGGGGGAGCTGTTTTTT
TRBV4-2	-	-	TRBJ1-3	CASSQVGLRELNTIYF	TGTGCCAGCAGTCAAGTAGGGCTAAGAGAATTAAACACCATATATTTT
TRBV7-9	-	-	TRBJ2-2	CASSPRAGELFF	TGTGCCAGCAGCCCTCGGGCCGGGGAGCTGTTTTTT
TRBV7-3	TRBD2	-	TRBJ2-2	CASSPRTSDTGELFF	TGTGCCAGCAGCCCACGGACTAGTGACACCGGGGAGCTGTTTTTT
TRBV7-2	TRBD2	-	TRBJ2-7	CASSLGAGAGGTGRQYF	TGTGCCAGCAGCTTAGGGGCGGGAGCGGGGGGCACAGGACGGCAGTACTTC
TRBV13	TRBD1	few	TRBJ1-1	CASSLGRTGTEAFF	TGTGCCAGCAGCCTGGGACGGACAGGGACTGAAGCTTTCTTT
TRBV29-1	TRBD2	-	TRBJ2-3	CSVTRLASGGGTDTQYF	TGCAGCGTCACCCGACTGGCTAGCGGGGGAGGCACAGATACGCAGTATTTT
TRBV12-2	-	-	TRBJ2-7	CASRLADRDSPYEQYF	TGTGCAAGTCGCTTAGCGGACCGGGACAGCCCCTACGAGCAGTACTTC
TRBV6-5	-	-	TRBJ2-7	CASSSSTGTGEQYF	TGTGCCAGCAGTTCTTCAACCGGGACGGGGGAGCAGTACTTC
TRBV7-3	-	once	TRBJ2-1	CASSLKSSRDSYNEQFF	TGTGCCAGCAGCTTGAAAAGTAGTAGAGACTCCTACAATGAGCAGTTCTTC